The entry below gives a single T cell receptor beta chain sequence along with its context. The data derive from a study of blood T cell repertoires in COVID-19. Across the study: Acute and convalescent COVID-19 specimens originated in the United States, Italy and Spain. T cells, B-cell-depleted T cells, or PBMCs provided the cDNA or gDNA that served as material.

The CDR3 runs 15 residues. In germline, CDR1 is LNHDA, CDR2 SQIVND (reference sequence). Deletions cut 6 bases from V and 3 bases from J, with 16 bases between. Clones were sequenced by immunoSEQ multiplex PCR, and TCRdb holds only the in-frame ones, with some missing. The sample gives around 160,000 clones, about four fifths of which show up once; roughly 3.5% is in the top ten. Recovered status in Cohort 3 required two negative PCRs, clearance, or symptom resolution. This clonotype originated in an older woman who had recovered from COVID-19. The sample consisted of PBMCs or T cells enriched from blood (not recorded which). The chain recombines TRBV19 with TRBJ2-3; D is possibly TRBD2 (5 bases). The CDR3 region has the DNA TGTGCCAGTAGCCTGGGTCAATGGGAGACAGATACGCAGTATTTT. Translated: CASSLGQWETDTQYF.